What follows are 29 T cell receptor beta chains derived from one specimen sequenced in a study of T-cell memory formation after mild COVID-19. TCRdb re-analysed the 5' RACE reads in MiXCR, keeping a single row per CDR3 protein. The repertoire includes approximately 60,000 distinct CDR3 sequences, more than 8% of them detected once, and roughly 1.2% sits in the top ten. Sequenced sample: PBMCs or a T cell subset sorted from them (not recorded which). These TCRs come from a man aged 18 to 29 who had mild COVID-19 (a few samples of this study predate the infection). Cell type and time point are not known.

This clonotype was observed at least ten times. The rearrangement uses TRBV6-6 and TRBJ2-3, with D perhaps given as TRBD1 or TRBD2 (6 bases each). Looked up from germline, CDR1 is MNHNY and CDR2 is SVGAGI (reference sequence). V gave up 7 bases and J gave up 0 bases, with 11 bases separating them. CDR3 length: 14 amino acids. CDR3 region: CASIWGASTDTQYF. The CDR3 DNA is TGTGCCAGCATCTGGGGGGCCAGCACAGATACGCAGTATTTT.

This clonotype was picked up many times. The rearrangement uses TRBV3-1 and TRBJ2-6, with D perhaps TRBD2 (6 bases). The germline CDR1 and CDR2 sequences are LGHDT and YNNKEL (reference sequence). Deletions cut 3 bases from V and 0 bases from J, with 15 bases between. The CDR3 length is 18 residues. CDR3 amino acids: CASSHGSGESSGANVLTF. CDR3 sequence (DNA): TGTGCCAGCAGCCACGGCTCGGGGGAGTCCTCTGGGGCCAACGTCCTGACTTTC.

The table lists this clonotype with a few counts. This sequence joins TRBV5-1 and TRBJ2-7; D not certain. CDR3 length: 13 amino acids. Between the trimmed V and J ends, which lost 2 bases and 6 bases, there was a span of 12 bases. Germline V gene lookup returns CDR1 SGHRS and CDR2 YFSETQ. The CDR3 coding sequence is TGCGCCAGCAGCTTAGATCCGTCGGGCGAGCAGTACGTC. Its protein is CASSLDPSGEQYV.

The chain is built from TRBV6-6 and TRBJ1-1; D remains ambiguous. The V end lost 4 bases, the J end lost 1 base, and 10 bases lay between the germline ends. Germline CDR1 is MNHNY and CDR2 is SVGAGI (reference sequence). This CDR3 has 14 amino acids. CDR3 region: CASSSQSANTEAFF. The CDR3 region has the DNA TGTGCCAGCAGTTCCCAATCGGCGAACACTGAAGCTTTCTTT.

The chain employs TRBV25-1 and TRBJ2-4; no clear D gene. This CDR3 has 14 amino acids. V was cut by 3 bases and J by 6 bases, with 12 bases left in between. Germline V gene data show CDR1 as MGHDK and CDR2 as SYGVNS. The CDR3 DNA reads as TGTGCCAGCAGTGACGACCTCACCACAAACATTCAGTACTTC. Protein sequence: CASSDDLTTNIQYF.

The chain carries TRBV6-5 and TRBJ2-1; 7 bases are a match to TRBD1. With 0 bases clipped from V and 6 bases from J, the junction kept 8 bases outside the gene matches. The CDR3 is 16 residues long. Germline CDR1 is MNHEY and CDR2 is SVGAGI. The CDR3 sequence: CASSYSYRGEVNEQFF. In DNA, the CDR3 is TGTGCCAGCAGTTACTCATACAGGGGCGAGGTCAATGAGCAGTTCTTC.

This sequence joins TRBV5-1 and TRBJ2-3; 7 bases match TRBD2. The CDR3 is 15 amino acids. Germline lookup yields CDR1 SGHRS and CDR2 YFSETQ. Trimming cost V 5 bases and J 2 bases; bases outside gene matches: 8. CDR3: CASSSSGAPTDTQYF. The CDR3 nucleotides read TGCGCCAGCAGTAGCAGCGGGGCCCCCACAGATACGCAGTATTTT.

This clonotype has a handful of counts. The genes are TRBV15 and TRBJ2-5, with TRBD2 matching over 9 bases. The CDR3 has 16 amino acids. Germline assignment: CDR1 LNHNV and CDR2 YYDKDF (reference sequence). Unmatched junction bases numbered 10, after V lost 3 bases and J lost 5 bases. CDR3 coding DNA: TGTGCCACCAGCAGGGCCGGGACTAGCCGGGGGGAGACCCAGTACTTC. This encodes CATSRAGTSRGETQYF.

This sequence joins TRBV25-1 and TRBJ1-2, with 10 bases aligning to TRBD1. The CDR3 contains 15 residues. CDR1 MGHDK and CDR2 SYGVNS come from the germline V gene. Trimming at V came to 5 bases and at J to 6 bases, leaving 9 bases not matched to a gene. DNA for the CDR3: TGTGCCAGCAGTACCCCGGGACAGGGGTATCATGGCTACACCTTC. Protein: CASSTPGQGYHGYTF.

This clonotype has only a few counts. The V call is TRBV2, the J call TRBJ2-2; D is ambiguous. This CDR3 is built from 14 residues. The V gene lost 1 base and the J gene lost 6 bases, with 9 bases spanning the gap. Per the germline V gene, CDR1 is SNHLY and CDR2 is FYNNEI. CDR3 region: CASSEDGAAGELFF. The CDR3 DNA is TGTGCCAGCAGTGAAGATGGCGCTGCCGGGGAGCTGTTTTTT.

This clonotype was seen at least ten times. The chain links TRBV6-5 to TRBJ1-2; tentative D call: TRBD1 (5 bases). There are 15 residues in the CDR3. V lost 0 bases and J 4 bases, leaving 12 bases between the germline ends. Germline CDR1 reads MNHEY; CDR2 reads SVGAGI. The CDR3, as DNA: TGTGCCAGCAGTTACTCCGGGGCACGAGCCTATGGCTACACCTTC. It yields the protein CASSYSGARAYGYTF.

The V call is TRBV27, the J call TRBJ1-2, with 8 bases matching TRBD1. Trimming cost V 3 bases and J 5 bases; bases outside gene matches: 11. This CDR3 is 16 amino acids long. Germline CDR1 is MNHEY and CDR2 is SMNVEV (reference sequence). In DNA, the CDR3 is TGTGCCAGCAGTTTTGTCCAGGGGGCTACTCCGTATGGCTACACCTTC. Its protein is CASSFVQGATPYGYTF.

Regarding this clonotype: The germline gene is not matched at one end of the junction; a read error may be the cause. The V call is TRBV18, the J call TRBJ2-1; D perhaps matches TRBD1 (6 bases). CDR3 size: 10 residues. Germline V gene sequence: CDR1 KGHSH, CDR2 LQKENI. In DNA form, the CDR3 reads TGTGCCAGCTCACAAACAGGGCCGGTCTTC. It codes for CASSQTGPVF.

V and J are TRBV27 and TRBJ1-3; D is possibly TRBD1 (6 bases). V dropped 6 bases and J dropped 6 bases, with 18 bases sitting between them. The germline CDR1 and CDR2 sequences are MNHEY and SMNVEV (reference sequence). CDR3 length equals 15 residues. CDR3 sequence: CASSRRGRGENTIYF. The CDR3 DNA follows: TGTGCCAGCAGCCGACGAGGCAGGGGAGAAAACACCATATATTTT.

This clonotype has a handful of counts. The chain uses TRBV12-3 or TRBV12-4 and TRBJ2-3; 11 bases are shared with TRBD2. V lost 2 bases, J lost 4 bases, and 8 bases stayed unmatched. The CDR3 is 17 amino acids. In DNA, the CDR3 is TGTGCCAGCAGTTTATCCGTAGCGGGGGGGCGGGCAGATACGCAGTATTTT. Translating it yields CASSLSVAGGRADTQYF.

This clonotype has ten or more counts. The chain combines TRBV12-3 or TRBV12-4 with TRBJ2-4, with 10 bases fitting TRBD2. Germline trimming cut 6 bases from V and 7 bases from J; bases unmatched to any gene: 6. CDR3 length equals 14 residues. The CDR3 region is CASSPTSGSNIQYF. The CDR3 nucleotides are TGTGCCAGCAGCCCGACTAGCGGGTCCAACATTCAGTACTTC.

Many counts were recorded for this clonotype. V is TRBV7-3 and J is TRBJ2-7; the D call may be TRBD1 or TRBD2 (5 bases each). The V end lost 0 bases, the J end lost 0 bases, and 12 bases lay between the germline ends. Germline V gene data show CDR1 as SGHTA and CDR2 as FQGTGA. This CDR3 is built from 16 residues. CDR3 residues: CASSLTPGRNSYEQYF. The CDR3 nucleotides read TGTGCCAGCAGCTTAACGCCGGGACGCAACTCCTACGAGCAGTACTTC. The whole variable domain, filled in from reference TRBV7-3 and TRBJ2-7, reads GAGVSQTPSNKVTEKGKYVELRCDPISGHTALYWYRQSLGQGPEFLIYFQGTGAADDSGLPNDRFFAVRPEGSVSTLKIQRTERGDSAVYLCASSLTPGRNSYEQYFGPGTRLTVT.

This clonotype was detected a few times. J is TRBJ1-4 and V is TRBV5-5; D not resolved. The CDR3 spans 14 residues. Germline assignment: CDR1 SGHKS and CDR2 YYEKEE (reference sequence). Trimming left V 4 bases short and J 8 bases short, with 15 bases between. The DNA for the CDR3 is TGTGCCAGCAGCCAAAAGAGTCCGGTAGAAAAACTGTTTTTT. Translating it yields CASSQKSPVEKLFF.

Ten or more counts support this clonotype. The chain uses TRBV7-2 and TRBJ2-3; TRBD1 or TRBD2 may be the D gene (5 bases each). The CDR3 sequence is 14 residues long. The germline V gene has CDR1 SGHTA and CDR2 FQGNSA. Trimming took 3 bases from V and 6 from J, leaving 13 bases between them. CDR3 sequence reads: CASSFLWGTDTQYF. The DNA of the CDR3 is TGTGCCAGCAGCTTCTTGTGGGGGACCGATACGCAGTATTTT.

This chain uses TRBV29-1 with TRBJ2-2; D is perhaps TRBD1 (6 bases). The CDR3 sequence is 12 residues long. The germline V gene encodes CDR1 SQVTM and CDR2 ANQGSEA. Trimming pared 7 bases from V and 5 bases from J, leaving 11 bases between. Here the CDR3 reads CSGGRGTGELFF. CDR3 DNA: TGCAGCGGGGGCAGGGGAACCGGGGAGCTGTTTTTT.

There are a few counts of this clonotype. The chain couples TRBV14 to TRBJ1-2, with D possibly matching TRBD1 (6 bases). V was cut by 4 bases and J by 1 base, with 13 bases left in between. This CDR3 is 15 amino acids long. Per the germline V gene, CDR1 is SGHDN and CDR2 is FVKESK. CDR3 residues: CASSRSGRGNYGYTF. DNA of the CDR3: TGTGCCAGCAGCCGGTCGGGCAGGGGTAACTATGGCTACACCTTC.

At least ten counts were recorded for this clonotype. This chain links TRBV5-6 with TRBJ2-3; tentative D call: TRBD1 (6 bases). V was cut by 0 bases and J by 2 bases, with 16 bases left in between. The CDR3 is 17 amino acids. Germline V gene sequence: CDR1 SGHDT, CDR2 YYEEEE. The CDR3 loop is CASSLDREEGSTDTQYF. The CDR3 region has the DNA TGTGCCAGCAGCTTGGACAGGGAAGAAGGGTCCACAGATACGCAGTATTTT.

This clonotype is labeled as medium-sized (0.01 to 0.1%). The V gene is TRBV7-2, the J gene TRBJ2-1; 8 bases map to TRBD2. This CDR3 spans 16 amino acids. V lost 6 bases to trimming and J lost 3 bases; unmatched junction nucleotides: 10. CDR1 SGHTA and CDR2 FQGNSA come from the germline V gene. This CDR3 is CASRPLSGGGYNEQFF. Here the CDR3 DNA reads TGTGCCAGCAGACCCCTCAGCGGGGGCGGCTACAATGAGCAGTTCTTC.

This clonotype was seen repeatedly, ten times or more. The rearrangement uses TRBV20-1 and TRBJ2-3; no reliable D call. Trimming stripped 1 base from V and 1 base from J, with 6 bases between. This CDR3 has 13 residues. Germline CDR1 is DFQATT and CDR2 is SNEGSKA (reference sequence). The DNA of the CDR3 is TGCAGTGCTAGAGCGGATGGCACAGATACGCAGTATTTT. Its protein is CSARADGTDTQYF.

The rearrangement links TRBV7-9 to TRBJ1-1, with D possibly being TRBD1 (5 bases). Trimming pared 5 bases from V and 5 bases from J, leaving 12 bases between. Germline CDR1 is SEHNR and CDR2 is FQNEAQ (reference sequence). The CDR3 runs 13 residues. Written as DNA, the CDR3 is TGTGCCAGCAGCCTATCAGGGTTTACTGAAGCTTTCTTT. Protein: CASSLSGFTEAFF.

The rearrangement joins TRBV1 to TRBJ2-3; TRBD1, the D gene given by the table, was not confirmed from the DNA. TRBV1 is listed as a pseudogene. The CDR3 is made up of 13 amino acids. DNA for the CDR3: TGCACCAGCAGCCCTGACCCTGGGGATACGCAGTATTTT. This sequence encodes CTSSPDPGDTQYF.

V gene TRBV10-3 combines with J gene TRBJ2-1; tentatively, D is TRBD1 or TRBD2 (6 bases each). The germline CDR1 and CDR2 sequences are ENHRY and SYGVKD. The CDR3 has 14 residues. Trimming took 7 bases from V and 0 from J, leaving 10 bases between them. The CDR3 is CAITKGGSYNEQFF. The CDR3 nucleotides read TGTGCCATCACCAAGGGGGGCTCCTACAATGAGCAGTTCTTC.

In its sample, this clonotype was seen a few times. The chain combines TRBV7-9 with TRBJ2-3; perhaps TRBD1 as D (5 bases). Germline V CDR1 and CDR2: SEHNR, FQNEAQ (reference sequence). The CDR3 is made up of 14 amino acids. Trimming shortened V by 0 bases and J by 5 bases, and 9 bases separated the two germline ends. The CDR3 DNA sequence: TGTGCCAGCAGCTTAGCGGGGCCCAAAGATACGCAGTATTTT. It yields the protein CASSLAGPKDTQYF. The full variable domain, completed using reference TRBV7-9 and TRBJ2-3, is DTGVSQNPRHKITKRGQNVTFRCDPISEHNRLYWYRQTLGQGPEFLTYFQNEAQLEKSRLLSDRFSAERPKGSFSTLEIQRTEQGDSAMYLCASSLAGPKDTQYFGPGTRLTVL.

The chain uses TRBV3-1 and TRBJ2-2; 10 positions agree with TRBD2. V was clipped by 0 bases and J by 4 bases; unmatched bases: 5. Germline values: CDR1 LGHDT, CDR2 YNNKEL (reference sequence). The CDR3 extends over 17 amino acids. This chain's CDR3 is CASSQEVQRGGTGELFF. The CDR3 coding sequence is TGTGCCAGCAGCCAAGAGGTCCAGCGGGGGGGCACCGGGGAGCTGTTTTTT. Supplemented by reference TRBV3-1 and TRBJ2-2, the full variable domain reads DTAVSQTPKYLVTQMGNDKSIKCEQNLGHDTMYWYKQDSKKFLKIMFSYNNKELIINETVPNRFSPKSPDKAHLNLHINSLELGDSAVYFCASSQEVQRGGTGELFFGEGSRLTVL.